A selection of T cell receptor beta chains follows, all from one sample in a study of T cell clones after liver transplantation. Method: immunoSEQ multiplex PCR; TCRdb's copy keeps in-frame clones and lacks some. Among 12,000 to 15,000 clones, about four fifths were seen once, and the ten largest hold 28%. The input for sequencing was CD8+ T cells from blood, taken around 48 months after liver transplant. All receptors come from a human patient who received a liver transplant. Part of the T cell pool may stem from the graft donor. The CDR3 runs from the conserved cysteine through the conserved F or W. The D gene is left open where the match is weak.

v_gene	j_gene	d_gene	CDR3aa
TRBV7-2	TRBJ2-7	TRBD1	CASSPGTGINEQYF
TRBV7-7	TRBJ2-3	.	CASSKWPGEGTDTQYF
TRBV19	TRBJ2-1	.	CASQNGAYNEQFF
TRBV11-2	TRBJ2-5	.	CASSLVGRGVQETQYF
TRBV13	TRBJ2-7	.	CASSLSVHQYF
TRBV6-5	TRBJ2-1	.	CASSLLSSYNEQFF
TRBV6-4	TRBJ2-1	TRBD2	CASSDSGGPSDEQFF
TRBV7-7	TRBJ2-7	TRBD2	CASSLGSGGSYEQYF
TRBV4-1	TRBJ2-7	TRBD1	CASSPNTGVVLDEQYF
TRBV7-8	TRBJ2-7	TRBD1	CASSTGTGVSYEQYF